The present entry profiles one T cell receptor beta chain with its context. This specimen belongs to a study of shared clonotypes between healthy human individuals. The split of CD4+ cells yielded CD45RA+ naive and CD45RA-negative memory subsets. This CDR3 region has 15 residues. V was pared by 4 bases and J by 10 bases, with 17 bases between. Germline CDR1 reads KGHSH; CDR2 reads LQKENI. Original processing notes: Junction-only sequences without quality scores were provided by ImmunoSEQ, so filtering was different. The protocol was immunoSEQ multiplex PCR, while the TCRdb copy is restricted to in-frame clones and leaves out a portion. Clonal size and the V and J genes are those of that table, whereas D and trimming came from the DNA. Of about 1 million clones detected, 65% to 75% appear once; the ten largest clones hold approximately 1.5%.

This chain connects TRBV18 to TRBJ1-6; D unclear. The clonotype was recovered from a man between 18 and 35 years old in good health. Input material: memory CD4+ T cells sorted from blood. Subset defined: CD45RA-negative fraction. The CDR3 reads CASSRAAPGESPLHF. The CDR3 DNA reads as TGTGCCAGCTCACGTGCGGCCCCTGGGGAATCACCCCTCCACTTT.